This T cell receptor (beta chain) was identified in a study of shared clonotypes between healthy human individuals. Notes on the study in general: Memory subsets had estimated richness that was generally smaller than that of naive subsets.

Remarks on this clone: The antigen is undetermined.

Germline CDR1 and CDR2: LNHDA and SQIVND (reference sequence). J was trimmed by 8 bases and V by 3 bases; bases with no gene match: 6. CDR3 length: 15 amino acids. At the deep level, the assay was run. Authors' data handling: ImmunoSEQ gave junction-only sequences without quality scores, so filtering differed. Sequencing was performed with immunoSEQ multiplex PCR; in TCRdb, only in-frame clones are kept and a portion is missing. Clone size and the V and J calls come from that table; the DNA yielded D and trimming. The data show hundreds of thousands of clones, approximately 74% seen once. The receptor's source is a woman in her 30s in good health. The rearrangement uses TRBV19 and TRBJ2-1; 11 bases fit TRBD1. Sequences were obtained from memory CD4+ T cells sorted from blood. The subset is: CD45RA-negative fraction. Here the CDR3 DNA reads TGTGCCAGTAGTATCGGACAGGGGGCGGCCTATGAGCAGTTCTTC. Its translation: CASSIGQGAAYEQFF.